The present T cell receptor (beta chain) was sequenced within a study of technical replicates of blood from a handful of donors. Assay used: immunoSEQ multiplex PCR; TCRdb lists only in-frame clones, some missing. The sample holds about 81,000 clones, just over 95% seen once. This CDR3 has 16 residues. Germline CDR1 reads SQVTM; CDR2 reads ANQGSEA. Trimming stripped 4 bases from V and 0 bases from J, with 15 bases between. This receptor was taken from a human donor in good health. The chain employs TRBV29-1 and TRBJ2-2; D is perhaps TRBD1 (6 bases). Sequences were obtained from T cells isolated from PBMCs. The CDR3 sequence is CSVAAGVAANTGELFF. DNA for the CDR3: TGCAGCGTTGCCGCAGGGGTAGCTGCGAACACCGGGGAGCTGTTTTTT.